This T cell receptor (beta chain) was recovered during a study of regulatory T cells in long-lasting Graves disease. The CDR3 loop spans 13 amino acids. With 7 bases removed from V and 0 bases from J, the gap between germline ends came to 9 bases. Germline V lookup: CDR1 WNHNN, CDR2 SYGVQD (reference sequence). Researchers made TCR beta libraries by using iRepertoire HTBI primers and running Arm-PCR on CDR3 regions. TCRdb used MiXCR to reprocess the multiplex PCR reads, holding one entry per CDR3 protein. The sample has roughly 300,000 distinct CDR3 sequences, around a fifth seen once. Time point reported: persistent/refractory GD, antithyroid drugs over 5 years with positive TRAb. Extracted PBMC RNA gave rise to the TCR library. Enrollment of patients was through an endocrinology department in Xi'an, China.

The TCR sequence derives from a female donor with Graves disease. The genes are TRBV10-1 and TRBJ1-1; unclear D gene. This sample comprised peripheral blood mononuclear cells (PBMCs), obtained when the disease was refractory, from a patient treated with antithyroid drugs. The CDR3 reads CASTNSMNTEAFF. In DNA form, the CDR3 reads TGCGCCAGCACGAATTCGATGAACACTGAAGCTTTCTTT.